A selection of T cell receptor beta chains follows, all from one sample in a study of blood T cells in healthy people across ages. In TCRdb, the 5' RACE reads were re-called with MiXCR into one record per CDR3 protein. The sample includes about 1.8 million distinct CDR3 sequences, 49% of them seen just once. The sequencing input was blood. Source of these receptors: a woman between 40 and 50 years old in good health. CDR3s include the opening cysteine and the closing phenylalanine or tryptophan. A D gene is named only where the DNA matches it firmly. Rows may omit the clone size; those that give it use once, few, many or a size class.

v_gene,abundance,j_gene,d_gene,CDR3nt,CDR3aa
TRBV4-1,NA,TRBJ1-2,NA,TGCGCCAGCAGCCAGAAAATTAGCGCTTGGGGGCCCCAAATCTATGGCTACACCTTC,CASSQKISAWGPQIYGYTF
TRBV9,few,TRBJ2-7,TRBD2,TGTGCCAGCAGCCTCCAGGCCCTAGCGGGGGCCTACGAGCAGTACTTC,CASSLQALAGAYEQYF
TRBV27,NA,TRBJ1-2,TRBD1,TGTGCCAGCGGTGGGGGTTGGGGGACAGCAAACTCGGGCTATGGCTACACCTTC,CASGGGWGTANSGYGYTF
TRBV6-2/TRBV6-3,NA,TRBJ2-3,NA,TGTGCCAGCAGTTCGCTAGCGATTCTAGATACGCAGTATTTT,CASSSLAILDTQYF
TRBV7-2,few,TRBJ1-2,NA,TGTGCCAGCAGCTTAGGGGGGGCCTACTATGGCTACACCTTC,CASSLGGAYYGYTF
TRBV2,NA,TRBJ1-2,TRBD1,TGTGCCAGCAGTGAATTGGGACAGGGGAGCGGCTACACCTTC,CASSELGQGSGYTF
TRBV7-2,NA,TRBJ2-1,TRBD2,TGTGCCAGCAGTGTACAGCGGGGGGTTTTAAATGAGCAGTTCTTC,CASSVQRGVLNEQFF
TRBV7-2,NA,TRBJ2-3,TRBD1,TGTGCCAGCAGCTCGGCCGGGACAGGGAGGAGAGATACGCAGTATTTT,CASSSAGTGRRDTQYF
TRBV7-9,NA,TRBJ1-2,NA,TGTGCCAGCAGCTTGAGGGGGAGCTACACCTTC,CASSLRGSYTF
TRBV20-1,few,TRBJ1-5,TRBD1,TGCAGTGCTAGGAAGATTGGGACAGGGGTTTCGGGCAATCAGCCCCAGCATTTT,CSARKIGTGVSGNQPQHF
TRBV10-2,once,TRBJ2-1,NA,TGCGCCAGCAGTGCCACGTTAAGGGGGAATGAGCAGTTCTTC,CASSATLRGNEQFF
TRBV27,NA,TRBJ1-6,NA,TGTGCCAGCAGCGGGTCCCTCAGGTTTTCACCCCTCCACTTT,CASSGSLRFSPLHF
TRBV13,few,TRBJ2-1,TRBD2,TGTGCCAGCAGCTTAGGAACCCTCGCTAGCGGGGTATTGGATGAGCAGTTCTTC,CASSLGTLASGVLDEQFF
TRBV4-3,NA,TRBJ2-7,NA,TGCGCCAGCAGCCAAGAATGGGTCTTGGGGCGCGAGCAGTACTTC,CASSQEWVLGREQYF
TRBV5-1,NA,TRBJ2-5,TRBD2,TGCGCCAGCAGCTTCCCGGGGGGGACCCAAGAGACCCAGTACTTC,CASSFPGGTQETQYF
TRBV27,few,TRBJ1-5,NA,TGTGCCAGTAGGACGGGCAATCAGCCCCAGCATTTT,CASRTGNQPQHF
TRBV15,few,TRBJ2-5,TRBD1,TGTGCCACCAGCAGAAATATACAGGGGGCCCAAGAGACCCAGTACTTC,CATSRNIQGAQETQYF
TRBV7-6,NA,TRBJ2-5,TRBD2,TGTGCCAGCAGCTTGGACCTAGCGGGGGGGAAGACCCAGTACTTC,CASSLDLAGGKTQYF
TRBV12-3/TRBV12-4,NA,TRBJ2-3,NA,TGTGCCAGCAGTTTCTCCGGATTACCCACAGATACGCAGTATTTT,CASSFSGLPTDTQYF
TRBV28,NA,TRBJ1-2,TRBD1,TGTGCCAGCAGTCCGACAGGGGCCCTATATGGCTACACCTTC,CASSPTGALYGYTF
TRBV20-1,NA,TRBJ2-4,TRBD1,TGCAGTGCTAGAGGGACAGGGAGTGGGATTCAGTACTTC,CSARGTGSGIQYF
TRBV12-3/TRBV12-4,few,TRBJ2-1,TRBD1,TGTGCCAGCAGCTTATCCCTCGGGACAGGGCCCAATGAGCAGTTCTTC,CASSLSLGTGPNEQFF